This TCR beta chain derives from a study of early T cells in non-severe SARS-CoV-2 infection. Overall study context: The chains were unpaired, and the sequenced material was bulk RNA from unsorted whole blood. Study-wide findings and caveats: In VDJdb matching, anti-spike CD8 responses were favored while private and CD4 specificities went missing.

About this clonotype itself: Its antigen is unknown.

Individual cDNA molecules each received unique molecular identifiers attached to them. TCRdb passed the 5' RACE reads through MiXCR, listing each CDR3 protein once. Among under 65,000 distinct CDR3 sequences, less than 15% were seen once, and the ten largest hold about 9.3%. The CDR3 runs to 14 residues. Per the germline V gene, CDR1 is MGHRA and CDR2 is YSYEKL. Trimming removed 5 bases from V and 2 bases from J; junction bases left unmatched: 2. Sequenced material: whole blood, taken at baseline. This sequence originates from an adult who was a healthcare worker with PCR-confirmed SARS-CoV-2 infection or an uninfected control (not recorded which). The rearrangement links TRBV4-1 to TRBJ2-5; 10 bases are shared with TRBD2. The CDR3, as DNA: TGCGCCAGCAGCGTACTAGCGGGGCAAGAGACCCAGTACTTC. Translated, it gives CASSVLAGQETQYF.